The sequence of this TCR beta chain was determined in a study of T cells in localized non-small cell lung cancer. Study conclusions and caveats: In uninvolved adjacent lung, T cell clonality reached its highest value, exceeding tumor.

CDR1 is MDHEN, CDR2 SYDVKM, per germline. The germline V and J ends were trimmed by 1 base and 2 bases, with 18 bases remaining between them. CDR3 size: 17 residues. Sequencing used immunoSEQ multiplex PCR; TCRdb keeps in-frame clones, though not all of them. Here the sample spans 86,000 or so clones, almost 85% being singletons. Comments on this clone: Its target is unknown.

The sequencing here drew on peripheral blood, taken before any cancer treatment. This chain joins TRBV28 and TRBJ2-7; weak D call: TRBD2 (6 bases). This clonotype was obtained from a man aged 40-75 years with stage I lung adenocarcinoma. In DNA form, the CDR3 reads TGTGCCAGCAGTTTATCCGGCGCGGGACGCGGGACCTACGAGCAGTACTTC. As protein: CASSLSGAGRGTYEQYF. Combining the CDR3 with reference TRBV28 and TRBJ2-7 gives the whole variable domain DVKVTQSSRYLVKRTGEKVFLECVQDMDHENMFWYRQDPGLGLRLIYFSYDVKMKEKGDIPEGYSVSREKKERFSLILESASTNQTSMYLCASSLSGAGRGTYEQYFGPGTRLTVT.